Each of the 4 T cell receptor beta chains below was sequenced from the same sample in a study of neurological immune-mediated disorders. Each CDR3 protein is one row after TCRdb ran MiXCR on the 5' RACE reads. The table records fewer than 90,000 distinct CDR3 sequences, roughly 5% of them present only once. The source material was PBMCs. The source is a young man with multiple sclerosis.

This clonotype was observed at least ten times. This CDR3 reads CASSFAGRNYEQYF. The CDR3 DNA follows: TGCGCCAGCAGCTTTGCGGGACGTAACTACGAGCAGTACTTC. V is TRBV5-1 and J is TRBJ2-7; tentative D call: TRBD2 (6 bases). CDR3 size: 14 residues. Germline values: CDR1 SGHRS, CDR2 YFSETQ. The ends were cut back, 2 bases at V and 3 bases at J, with 12 bases in the middle.

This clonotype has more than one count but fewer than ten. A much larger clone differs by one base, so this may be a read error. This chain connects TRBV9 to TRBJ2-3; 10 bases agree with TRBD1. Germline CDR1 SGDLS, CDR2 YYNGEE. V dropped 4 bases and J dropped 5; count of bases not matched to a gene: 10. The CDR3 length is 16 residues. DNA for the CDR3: TGTGCCAGCAGCTGGGGGGACAGGGGCACCTTAGATACGCAGTATTTT. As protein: CASSWGDRGTLDTQYF.

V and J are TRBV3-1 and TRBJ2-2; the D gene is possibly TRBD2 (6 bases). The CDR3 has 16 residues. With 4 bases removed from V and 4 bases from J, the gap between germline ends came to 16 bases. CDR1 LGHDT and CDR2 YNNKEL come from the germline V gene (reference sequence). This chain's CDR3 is CASSRGIGSGTGELFF. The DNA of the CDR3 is TGTGCCAGCAGCCGGGGCATAGGTAGCGGCACCGGGGAGCTGTTTTTT.

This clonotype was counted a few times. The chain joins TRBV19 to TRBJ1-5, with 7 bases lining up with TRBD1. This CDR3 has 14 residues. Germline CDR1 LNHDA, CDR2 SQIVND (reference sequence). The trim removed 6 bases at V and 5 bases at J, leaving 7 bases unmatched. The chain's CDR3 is CASSRQGGDQPQHF. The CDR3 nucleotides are TGTGCCAGTAGCCGACAGGGTGGGGATCAGCCCCAGCATTTT.